The T cell receptor beta chain described here comes from a study of CD4+ T cells in melanoma. General study findings and limits: Reportedly, melanoma neoantigen-specific CD4+ T cells showed varied differentiation states. A reported correlation linked neoantigen-specific CD4+ T cells to CD8+, macrophage and B cell function.

In the case of this clone: Its antigen is not identified.

Only in-frame clones appear in the TCRdb table, and some are missing; sequencing was by immunoSEQ multiplex PCR. Among 110,000 to 150,000 clones listed, approximately 91% were seen once. V lost 6 bases and J lost 10, with 13 bases in between. Germline V gene data show CDR1 as SGHAT and CDR2 as FQNNGV. This CDR3 is 12 amino acids long. This receptor was obtained from a human donor with melanoma. The chain carries TRBV11-2 and TRBJ2-1, with no clear D. CDR3 bases: TGTGCCAGCAGTCCTAGTCTGGGAGAGCAGTTCTTC. Protein: CASSPSLGEQFF.